The present T cell receptor beta chain was sequenced within a study of vaccination effects on CD4 cells after COVID-19. On this clone: What it binds is not known.

Method: immunoSEQ multiplex PCR; TCRdb's copy keeps in-frame clones and lacks some. Counted here are tens of thousands of clones, nearly 75% occurring once; the ten biggest clones make up 38%. ViraFEST expansion of antigen-specific CD4+ T cells with viral peptide pools preceded sequencing. The culture ran for roughly ten days, and then CD4+ T cells were isolated. The person acquired a PCR-confirmed SARS-CoV-2 infection between March and December 2020. In culture with about 9.7 IU/ml IL-2 and 9 to 10 ug/ml peptides, PBMC were grown at a few million per well. This CDR3 has 15 residues. Germline V lookup: CDR1 SGHTS, CDR2 YDEGEE. With 4 bases clipped from V and 4 bases from J, the junction kept 3 bases outside the gene matches.

The sample here was CD4+ T cells from PBMCs cultured with a peptide pool, taken before COVID-19 vaccination. The sequence was collected from a human donor who had a prior SARS-CoV-2 infection. V and J are TRBV5-8 and TRBJ2-1; 12 bases are shared with TRBD2. DNA of the CDR3: TGTGCCAGCAGCCCGGGACTAGCGGGTTACAATGAGCAGTTCTTC. Protein product: CASSPGLAGYNEQFF.